Listed below are T cell receptor beta chains from one sample, sequenced in a study of T-cell reconstitution after alpha-beta-depleted transplantation in children. One entry per CDR3 protein, called by TCRdb with MiXCR from the PCR reads. The sample holds 350,000 to 500,000 distinct CDR3 sequences, 43% seen once. Material: PBMCs, obtained before TCRalphabeta/CD19-depleted stem cell transplant. The source of these receptors is a girl aged 2 to 9 with aplastic anemia, due to receive a stem cell transplant. Both conserved end residues are part of each CDR3. The D gene is left open where the match is weak. Size values are once, few and many counts, or a class for expanded clones, and some rows have none.

j_gene | v_gene | len | abundance | d_gene | CDR3nt | CDR3aa
TRBJ2-1 | TRBV20-1 | 14 | - | - | TGCAGTGCTAGCTTGGCGAGCTCCTACAATGAGCAGTTCTTC | CSASLASSYNEQFF
TRBJ1-2 | TRBV20-1 | 12 | few | - | TGCAGTGCCCCCGTCCGGGACTATGGCTACACCTTC | CSAPVRDYGYTF
TRBJ1-2 | TRBV6-2/TRBV6-3 | 16 | - | TRBD1 | TGTGCCAGCAGTGCATCCGGGACAGGGGGCGCATATGGCTACACCTTC | CASSASGTGGAYGYTF
TRBJ1-2 | TRBV4-3 | 13 | few | - | TGCGCCAGCACCATCCAAAGGGGTAGTGGCTACACCTTC | CASTIQRGSGYTF
TRBJ2-1 | TRBV20-1 | 13 | - | - | TGCAGTGCATTTCGGACAGATTACAATGAGCAGTTCTTC | CSAFRTDYNEQFF
TRBJ2-2 | TRBV30 | 13 | - | - | TGTGCCTGGAGTCGAGGGCTCACCGGGGAGCTGTTTTTT | CAWSRGLTGELFF
TRBJ2-3 | TRBV19 | 14 | many | - | TGTGCCACCACTCCGAGGGATAACACAGATACGCAGTATTTT | CATTPRDNTDTQYF
TRBJ2-3 | TRBV5-1 | 15 | - | - | TGCGCCAGCGAGGATGGGACTCCCCACACCTATACGCAGTATTTT | CASEDGTPHTYTQYF
TRBJ2-1 | TRBV7-3 | 13 | many | TRBD2 | TGTGCCAGCAGCTTATTGACTAGCCGTGAGCAGTTCTTC | CASSLLTSREQFF
TRBJ2-1 | TRBV20-1 | 14 | - | TRBD1 | TGCAGTGCTAGGGACAGGCGACTCTACAATGAGCAGTTCTTC | CSARDRRLYNEQFF
TRBJ2-1 | TRBV5-5 | 18 | many | TRBD2 | TGTGCCAGCAGCCGAGGGACTAGCGGGGGTAGCTCCTACAATGAGCAGTTCTTC | CASSRGTSGGSSYNEQFF
TRBJ1-1 | TRBV20-1 | 15 | - | TRBD1 | TGCAGTGCTATTAAGGCAGGGGGCGATAACACTGAAGCTTTCTTT | CSAIKAGGDNTEAFF
TRBJ2-3 | TRBV10-3 | 13 | few | TRBD2 | TGTGCCATCAAAGCGGGAGACACAGATACGCAGTATTTT | CAIKAGDTDTQYF
TRBJ2-3 | TRBV5-1 | 17 | - | - | TGCGCCAGCAGCTCCCTTACCCGGGCCTTTAAAGGAGATACGCAGTATTTT | CASSSLTRAFKGDTQYF
TRBJ2-1 | TRBV20-1 | 14 | many | - | TGCAGTGCTAGCCCAGGGATGGCCTACAATGAGCAGTTCTTC | CSASPGMAYNEQFF
TRBJ2-1 | TRBV5-1 | 15 | - | - | TGCGCCAGCAGCTTGGGTGCGACTAGGCAGAATGAGCAGTTCTTC | CASSLGATRQNEQFF
TRBJ2-1 | TRBV5-1 | 12 | - | - | TGCGCCAGCAGCTCGAAGAGCAATGAGCAGTTCTTC | CASSSKSNEQFF
TRBJ1-5 | TRBV15 | 13 | - | - | TGTGCCACCAGCAGAGGTCCGTATCAGCCCCAGCATTTT | CATSRGPYQPQHF
TRBJ2-5 | TRBV12-3/TRBV12-4 | 13 | - | TRBD2 | TGTGCCAGCAGTTGGACTAGCGGGGAGACCCAGTACTTC | CASSWTSGETQYF
TRBJ2-3 | TRBV4-1 | 15 | - | TRBD2 | TGCGCCAGCAGCCAAGTCGGACTAGCAACCGATACGCAGTATTTT | CASSQVGLATDTQYF
TRBJ2-2 | TRBV12-3/TRBV12-4 | 15 | few | - | TGTGCCAGCAGCTTAATAGTCCCCCCGACCGGGGAGCTGTTTTTT | CASSLIVPPTGELFF
TRBJ2-7 | TRBV20-1 | 13 | once | TRBD2 | TGCAGTGCTGGGGGACTAGCGGGGTACGAGCAGTACTTC | CSAGGLAGYEQYF
TRBJ1-1 | TRBV6-5 | 15 | few | - | TGTGCCAGCAGTTACTCGGAAGGGGGGAACACTGAAGCTTTCTTT | CASSYSEGGNTEAFF
TRBJ2-5 | TRBV9 | 16 | few | TRBD1 | TGTGCCAGCAGCATAGGACAGGGGGGATACCAAGAGACCCAGTACTTC | CASSIGQGGYQETQYF
TRBJ1-1 | TRBV12-3/TRBV12-4 | 15 | many | - | TGTGCCAGCAGTCCCCGGGGGTTGGTGAACACTGAAGCTTTCTTT | CASSPRGLVNTEAFF
TRBJ2-5 | TRBV7-3 | 14 | - | - | TGTGCCAGCAGCTGGGGGGGCCCGGAGGGGACCCAGTACTTC | CASSWGGPEGTQYF
TRBJ1-1 | TRBV5-1 | 16 | many | - | TGCGCCAGCAGCTTGGCTGACGGGGGCTGGAACACTGAAGCTTTCTTT | CASSLADGGWNTEAFF
TRBJ2-7 | TRBV20-1 | 13 | - | TRBD1 | TGCAGTGCTACAAACAGGGGGACCTACGAGCAGTACTTC | CSATNRGTYEQYF
TRBJ2-1 | TRBV7-6 | 16 | - | TRBD2 | TGTGCCAGCAGCGACACACTGGGGACTAGCGTCGATGAGCAGTTCTTC | CASSDTLGTSVDEQFF
TRBJ1-2 | TRBV4-2 | 12 | - | - | TGTGCCAGCAGCCTTGGACAATACGTCTACACCTTC | CASSLGQYVYTF